This TCR beta chain is drawn from a study of T cells after yellow fever vaccination. Study in general: Where fractions had low cell numbers, libraries were prepared from them with the SMART-Seq v4 Ultra Low Input RNA kit. Study observations and caveats: Bulk-population clonotypes that are abundant could appear as contaminants in FACS-sorted repertoires. Primary-vaccination clones mostly resurfaced post-booster (96% CD4, just under 90% CD8).

The study made its TCR cDNA through 5'RACE template switching. That step introduced a universal primer site along with UMIs. Via MiXCR, TCRdb re-called the 5' RACE reads, giving one row per CDR3 protein. The sample contains about 580,000 distinct CDR3 sequences, roughly a sixth of which appear only once. CDR3 length: 15 residues. V lost 5 bases, J lost 4 bases, and 11 bases stayed unmatched. The V gene's germline CDR1 is SEHNR and CDR2 FQNEAQ (reference sequence). Comments on this clonotype: Antigen: not known.

This receptor was obtained from a man between 18 and 35 years old who received the YFV17D yellow fever vaccine. The chain employs TRBV7-9 and TRBJ2-7; 7 nucleotides line up with TRBD2. This specimen consisted of PBMCs, obtained 5 to 6 days after the first yellow fever vaccination. CDR3: CASSPSGVKRYEQYV. The CDR3 DNA reads TGTGCCAGCAGCCCAAGCGGGGTTAAACGTTACGAGCAGTACGTC.